Shown below are 25 T cell receptor beta chains from a single sample sequenced in a study of T-cell reconstitution after alpha-beta-depleted transplantation in children. Unique molecular identifiers were used in preparing the TCRbeta library. In TCRdb, the PCR reads were re-called with MiXCR into one record per CDR3 protein. The data show fewer than 1 million distinct CDR3 sequences, roughly 15% seen once. This material consisted of PBMCs, mostly from graft donor cells, taken 360 days after TCRalphabeta/CD19-depleted stem cell transplant. The receptors shown here come from a male patient younger than 18 who had a stem cell transplant for acute lymphoblastic leukemia, so the T cells may come from the graft donor.

V is TRBV7-9 and J is TRBJ2-5, with unresolved D. CDR1 SEHNR and CDR2 FQNEAQ come from the germline V gene (reference sequence). The V end was cut by 0 bases, the J end by 5 bases, with 16 bases between. The CDR3 extends over 16 amino acids. The CDR3: CASSLAPRSLEETQYF. For the CDR3, the DNA is TGTGCCAGCAGCTTAGCCCCTCGGTCCCTGGAGGAGACCCAGTACTTC.

This clonotype occurred a few times. This chain links TRBV7-7 with TRBJ2-1; D possibly uses TRBD1 or TRBD2 (5 bases each). CDR3 length: 15 amino acids. Trimming stripped 5 bases from V and 4 bases from J, with 15 bases between. Germline CDR1 SSHAT, CDR2 FNYEAQ (reference sequence). The CDR3 DNA follows: TGTGCCAGCAGCCCCGGGACGACGAATTACAATGAGCAGTTCTTC. This gives the protein CASSPGTTNYNEQFF.

This clonotype appeared a single time. The chain uses TRBV20-1 and TRBJ2-1, with D unresolved. The V and J ends lost 5 bases and 3 bases respectively, with 14 bases between them. The CDR3 loop spans 14 amino acids. Germline CDR1 is DFQATT and CDR2 is SNEGSKA (reference sequence). The CDR3 protein is CSAPAWGGYNEQFF. The CDR3 DNA reads as TGCAGTGCTCCAGCTTGGGGTGGCTACAATGAGCAGTTCTTC.

This clonotype appeared many times. The chain is built from TRBV6-1 and TRBJ2-3; 12 nucleotides match TRBD2. CDR3 size: 15 residues. Germline V CDR1 and CDR2: MNHNS, SASEGT. The junction had 11 bases not matched to a gene; V was cut back by 10 bases and J by 6 bases. The CDR3 reads CATMTSGSTGDTQYF. CDR3 coding DNA: TGTGCCACCATGACTAGCGGGAGTACTGGGGATACGCAGTATTTT.

V and J are TRBV5-5 and TRBJ1-5; D not resolved. The length of the CDR3 is 15 residues. Germline loops: CDR1 SGHKS, CDR2 YYEKEE (reference sequence). V was cut by 1 base and J by 0 bases, with 8 bases left in between. CDR3 nucleotides: TGTGCCAGCAGCTTGTGGCCGAATAGCAATCAGCCCCAGCATTTT. Residues: CASSLWPNSNQPQHF. Variable domain in full (rest from reference TRBV5-5 and TRBJ1-5): DAGVTQSPTHLIKTRGQQVTLRCSPISGHKSVSWYQQVLGQGPQFIFQYYEKEERGRGNFPDRFSARQFPNYSSELNVNALLLGDSALYLCASSLWPNSNQPQHFGDGTRLSIL.

This clonotype was detected a few times. V is TRBV24-1 and J is TRBJ2-7; maybe TRBD2 (7 bases). CDR1 and CDR2 from the germline V gene are KGHDR and SFDVKD. The CDR3 is made up of 17 amino acids. V lost 6 bases to trimming and J lost 4 bases, with 24 bases between them. As DNA, the CDR3 is TGTGCCACCAGTTCTTGGTACTCGGGACGGGGGGCTTACGAGCAGTACTTC. It is translated as CATSSWYSGRGAYEQYF.

This clonotype turned up a few times. The chain uses TRBV12-3 or TRBV12-4 and TRBJ2-2; tentatively, D is TRBD1 or TRBD2 (5 bases each). Trimming shortened V by 3 bases and J by 3 bases, and 14 bases separated the two germline ends. CDR3 length: 16 amino acids. The CDR3 is CASSLGEKRHTGELFF. CDR3 nucleotide sequence: TGTGCCAGCAGTTTGGGGGAAAAGAGGCACACCGGGGAGCTGTTTTTT.

CDR3 sequence reads: CASSLPSGSVSTQYF. The CDR3 region has the DNA TGTGCCAGCAGTCTACCTAGCGGGAGTGTCAGTACGCAGTATTTT. This rearrangement joins TRBV12-3 or TRBV12-4 to TRBJ2-3; 10 positions match TRBD2. The V segment lost 5 bases and the J segment 8 bases; nucleotides outside the gene matches: 10. This CDR3 region has 15 residues.

This chain joins TRBV24-1 and TRBJ2-7; the match to TRBD2 covers 13 bases. V dropped 3 bases and J dropped 4; count of bases not matched to a gene: 5. The V gene's germline CDR1 is KGHDR and CDR2 SFDVKD. The CDR3 runs 16 residues. In DNA form, the CDR3 reads TGTGCCACCAGTGATCCACTAGCGGGAGGGGTGTACGAGCAGTACTTC. Protein sequence: CATSDPLAGGVYEQYF.

The sample holds a few counts of this clonotype. CDR3 sequence: CDTTHRGLPGEVTGELFF. The CDR3 DNA follows: TGCGACACCACCCACAGGGGTTTGCCGGGAGAGGTCACCGGGGAGCTGTTTTTT. This chain joins TRBV5-1 and TRBJ2-2; D might be TRBD1 (7 bases). This CDR3 has 18 residues. The germline V gene encodes CDR1 SGHRS and CDR2 YFSETQ.

The V call is TRBV29-1, the J call TRBJ2-2; 7 nucleotides agree with TRBD1. CDR3 length equals 14 residues. Germline values: CDR1 SQVTM, CDR2 ANQGSEA. The ends lost 7 bases at V and 3 bases at J; junction bases unmatched: 8. In DNA, the CDR3 is TGCAGCGCCGACAGGGAGCGTGACACCGGGGAGCTGTTTTTT. It codes for CSADRERDTGELFF.

The chain combines TRBV2 with TRBJ2-7, with no clear D. Germline values: CDR1 SNHLY, CDR2 FYNNEI. CDR3 length equals 13 residues. The germline V and J ends were trimmed by 8 bases and 7 bases, with 18 bases remaining between them. CDR3 loop: CASLRTGSVEQYF. CDR3 coding DNA: TGTGCCAGCCTGAGGACGGGTAGTGTTGAGCAGTACTTC.

The chain employs TRBV2 and TRBJ2-3; D may be TRBD1 (6 bases). Germline V gives CDR1 SNHLY, CDR2 FYNNEI. Trimming shortened V by 3 bases and J by 1 base, and 11 bases separated the two germline ends. CDR3 length: 15 residues. The CDR3 here is CASSEGRGGTDTQYF. The CDR3 DNA reads as TGTGCCAGCAGTGAGGGCAGGGGAGGCACAGATACGCAGTATTTT.

The chain recombines TRBV6-2 or TRBV6-3 with TRBJ1-2; TRBD1 agrees at 7 bases. The CDR3 is 15 residues long. The germline CDR1 and CDR2 sequences are MNHEY and SVGEGT. With 6 bases clipped from V and 2 bases from J, the junction kept 9 bases outside the gene matches. CDR3 sequence: CASSQPVRGNYGYTF. CDR3 DNA sequence: TGTGCCAGCAGCCAGCCCGTCAGGGGGAACTATGGCTACACCTTC.

The sample holds a few counts of this clonotype. V and J are TRBV15 and TRBJ2-7, with D hard to call. CDR3 length equals 14 residues. Deletions cut 2 bases from V and 8 bases from J, with 16 bases between. Germline V CDR1 and CDR2: LNHNV, YYDKDF (reference sequence). CDR3 bases: TGTGCCACCAGCAGACCCACCCCTTACGAGAAGCAGTACTTC. This translates into CATSRPTPYEKQYF.

V and J are TRBV6-1 and TRBJ1-2; TRBD1 might be the D (6 bases). Germline lookup yields CDR1 MNHNS and CDR2 SASEGT. The CDR3 runs to 13 residues. V lost 5 bases and J 8 bases, leaving 15 bases between the germline ends. The CDR3 DNA is TGTGCCAGCAGTCCTGGACAGTTGGTGGGCTACACCTTC. It specifies CASSPGQLVGYTF.

The genes are TRBV11-2 and TRBJ2-1; 7 nucleotides agree with TRBD2. This CDR3 contains 18 residues. J lost 8 bases, V lost 1 base, and 17 bases had no gene match. Per the germline V gene, CDR1 is SGHAT and CDR2 is FQNNGV. The CDR3 reads CASSLVPIFGLEVDEQFF. The CDR3 DNA follows: TGTGCCAGCAGCTTAGTTCCGATTTTCGGACTAGAGGTCGATGAGCAGTTCTTC.

This clonotype was detected ten times or more. Here the CDR3 DNA reads TGTGCCACCCGACAGCCTCTATACGAAGCTTTCTTT. It codes for CATRQPLYEAFF. The chain uses TRBV6-5 and TRBJ1-1; a possible D gene is TRBD1 (5 bases). This CDR3 comprises 12 residues. The germline CDR1 and CDR2 sequences are MNHEY and SVGAGI. V was cut by 10 bases and J by 8 bases, with 17 bases left in between.

In this sample, this clonotype turned up a few times. The V call is TRBV24-1, the J call TRBJ2-5; 7 bases agree with TRBD2. Germline-derived CDR1 and CDR2 are KGHDR and SFDVKD. Trimming cost V 4 bases and J 5 bases; bases outside gene matches: 18. The CDR3 is 18 residues long. CDR3 protein: CATSDTLRQFPGRETQYF. The CDR3 DNA reads as TGTGCCACCAGTGACACGCTCAGACAGTTCCCCGGGAGGGAGACCCAGTACTTC.

Only a few counts were recorded for this clonotype. The chain links TRBV12-3 or TRBV12-4 to TRBJ2-1; TRBD1 is a possible D gene (5 bases). Trimming removed 6 bases at V and 9 bases at J, with 15 bases between. This CDR3 is built from 13 residues. CDR3 region: CASRTQAPTEQFF. The CDR3 DNA sequence: TGTGCCAGCAGAACACAGGCTCCCACTGAGCAGTTCTTC.

This chain links TRBV5-8 with TRBJ1-2; D remains unclear. Germline assignment: CDR1 SGHTS and CDR2 YDEGEE. The CDR3 is 15 residues long. Between the trimmed V and J ends, which lost 2 bases and 5 bases, there was a span of 16 bases. The CDR3 bases are TGTGCCAGCAGCTTTAGAACAATTCGGGGTTATGGCTACACCTTC. Amino acids: CASSFRTIRGYGYTF.

Many counts were recorded for this clonotype. V and J are TRBV9 and TRBJ2-3; 7 bases match TRBD1. V was pared by 5 bases and J by 4 bases, with 16 bases of the junction left unmatched. CDR1 and CDR2 (germline): SGDLS, YYNGEE. The CDR3 covers 17 residues. CDR3 region: CASRITGVDGRADTQYF. CDR3 DNA: TGTGCCAGCAGGATTACAGGGGTCGACGGCCGTGCAGATACGCAGTATTTT.

This chain uses TRBV5-1 with TRBJ2-1, with TRBD1 matching over 7 bases. The CDR3 runs 18 residues. The V gene end was trimmed by 0 bases and the J gene end by 3 bases; junction bases not matched to a gene: 12. In germline, CDR1 is SGHRS, CDR2 YFSETQ. The CDR3 here is CASSLGTRQGKHYNEQFF. CDR3 nucleotides: TGCGCCAGCAGCTTGGGTACCCGACAGGGCAAACACTACAATGAGCAGTTCTTC.

The chain couples TRBV5-1 to TRBJ1-1; 12 bases align to TRBD1. This CDR3 region has 17 residues. CDR1 and CDR2 from the germline V gene are SGHRS and YFSETQ. The V and J ends lost 4 bases and 1 base, in that order; junction bases with no gene match: 8. The CDR3 DNA reads TGCGCCAGCAGCGCCTCCGGGACAGGGGGCGCGAACACTGAAGCTTTCTTT. As protein: CASSASGTGGANTEAFF. Variable domain in full (rest from reference TRBV5-1 and TRBJ1-1): KAGVTQTPRYLIKTRGQQVTLSCSPISGHRSVSWYQQTPGQGLQFLFEYFSETQRNKGNFPGRFSGRQFSNSRSEMNVSTLELGDSALYLCASSASGTGGANTEAFFGQGTRLTVV.

The CDR3 is CASSSFKGAEAFF. The CDR3 region has the DNA TGTGCCAGCAGCTCATTTAAAGGGGCTGAAGCTTTCTTT. The gene calls are TRBV7-3 and TRBJ1-1; D perhaps matches TRBD1 (5 bases). The CDR3 loop spans 13 amino acids. Trimming took 4 bases from V and 6 from J, leaving 12 bases between them. Germline CDR1 reads SGHTA; CDR2 reads FQGTGA.